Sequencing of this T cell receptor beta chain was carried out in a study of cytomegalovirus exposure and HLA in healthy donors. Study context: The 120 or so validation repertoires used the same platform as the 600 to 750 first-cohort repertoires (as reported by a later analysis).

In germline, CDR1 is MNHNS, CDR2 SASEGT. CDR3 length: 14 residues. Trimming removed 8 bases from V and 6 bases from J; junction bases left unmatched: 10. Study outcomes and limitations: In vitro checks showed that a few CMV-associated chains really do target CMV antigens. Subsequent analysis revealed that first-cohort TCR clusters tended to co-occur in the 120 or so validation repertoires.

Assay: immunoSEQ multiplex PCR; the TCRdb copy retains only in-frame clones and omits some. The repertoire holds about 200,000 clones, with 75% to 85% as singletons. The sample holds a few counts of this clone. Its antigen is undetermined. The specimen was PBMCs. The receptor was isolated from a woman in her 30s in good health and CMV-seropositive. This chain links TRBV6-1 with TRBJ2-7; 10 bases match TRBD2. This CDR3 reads CASEPSGSVPEQYF. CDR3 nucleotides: TGTGCCAGCGAACCTAGCGGGAGTGTCCCCGAGCAGTACTTC.